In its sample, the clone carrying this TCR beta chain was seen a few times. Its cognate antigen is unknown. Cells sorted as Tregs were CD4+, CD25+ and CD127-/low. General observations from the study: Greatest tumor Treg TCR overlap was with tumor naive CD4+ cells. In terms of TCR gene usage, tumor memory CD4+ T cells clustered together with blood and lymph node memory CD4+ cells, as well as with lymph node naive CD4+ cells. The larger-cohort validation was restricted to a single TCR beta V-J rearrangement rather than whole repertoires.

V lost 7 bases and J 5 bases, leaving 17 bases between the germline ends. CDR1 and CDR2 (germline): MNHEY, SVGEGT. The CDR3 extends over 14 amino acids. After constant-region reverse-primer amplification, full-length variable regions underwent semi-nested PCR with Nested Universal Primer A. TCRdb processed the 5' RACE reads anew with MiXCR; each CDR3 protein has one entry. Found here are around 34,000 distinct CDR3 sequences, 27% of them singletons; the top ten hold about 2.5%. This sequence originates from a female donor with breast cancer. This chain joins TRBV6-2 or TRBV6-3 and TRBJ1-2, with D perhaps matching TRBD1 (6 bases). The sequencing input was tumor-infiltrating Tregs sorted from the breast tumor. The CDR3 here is CASIPTTGTYGYTF. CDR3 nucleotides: TGTGCCAGCATTCCTACGACAGGCACTTATGGCTACACCTTC.